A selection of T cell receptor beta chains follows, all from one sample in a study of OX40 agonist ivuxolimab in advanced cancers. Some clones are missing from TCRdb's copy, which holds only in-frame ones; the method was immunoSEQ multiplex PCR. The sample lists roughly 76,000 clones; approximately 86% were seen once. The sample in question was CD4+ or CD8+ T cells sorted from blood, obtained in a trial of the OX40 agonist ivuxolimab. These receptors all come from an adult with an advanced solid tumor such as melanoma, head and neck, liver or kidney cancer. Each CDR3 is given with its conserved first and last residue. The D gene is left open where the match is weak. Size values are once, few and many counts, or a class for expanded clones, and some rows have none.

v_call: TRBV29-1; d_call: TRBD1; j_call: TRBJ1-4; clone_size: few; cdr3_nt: TGCAGCGTTGGATTGGGGACAGGGGCTCTCCGTAATGAAAAACTGTTTTTT; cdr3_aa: CSVGLGTGALRNEKLFF
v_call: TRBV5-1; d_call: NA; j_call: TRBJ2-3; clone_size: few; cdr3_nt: TGCGCCAGCAGCATTGGATGGGATACGCAGTATTTT; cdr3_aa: CASSIGWDTQYF
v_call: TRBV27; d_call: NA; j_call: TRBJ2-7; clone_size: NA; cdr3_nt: TGTGCCAGCAGTTTAGCGAATAGGTACGAGCAGTACTTC; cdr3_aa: CASSLANRYEQYF
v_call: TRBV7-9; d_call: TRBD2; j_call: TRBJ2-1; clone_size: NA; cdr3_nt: TGTGCCAGCAGCCTTAGCGGGGGGCCTTTCGCCTACAATGAGCAGTTCTTC; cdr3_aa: CASSLSGGPFAYNEQFF
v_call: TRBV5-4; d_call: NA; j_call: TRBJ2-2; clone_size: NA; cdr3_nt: TGTGCCAGCAGCTCTCGCGGCGGGGCGGACACCGGGGAGCTGTTTTTT; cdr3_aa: CASSSRGGADTGELFF
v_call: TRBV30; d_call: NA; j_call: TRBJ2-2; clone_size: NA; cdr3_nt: TGTGCCTGGAGGGGGGGACAGACTAACACCGGGGAGCTGTTTTTT; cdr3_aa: CAWRGGQTNTGELFF
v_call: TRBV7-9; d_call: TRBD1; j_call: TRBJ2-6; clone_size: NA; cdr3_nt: TGTGCCAGCAGTCCCGGACAGGGGGGCTCTGGGGCCAACGTCCTGACTTTC; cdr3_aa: CASSPGQGGSGANVLTF
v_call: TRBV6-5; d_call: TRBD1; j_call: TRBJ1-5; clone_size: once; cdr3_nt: TGTGCCAGCACCCACAGGGGAGTTGACAATCAGCCCCAGCATTTT; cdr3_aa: CASTHRGVDNQPQHF
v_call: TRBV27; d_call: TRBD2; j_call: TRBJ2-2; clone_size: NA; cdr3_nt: TGTGCCAGCAGTTCCGGACTAGCGGGAGATTGGGGCGGGGAGCTGTTTTTT; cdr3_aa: CASSSGLAGDWGGELFF
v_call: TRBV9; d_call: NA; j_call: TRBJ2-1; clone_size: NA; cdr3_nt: TGTGCCAGCAGCGTAGCTGGCGGGGCAGCCTACAATGAGCAGTTCTTC; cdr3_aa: CASSVAGGAAYNEQFF
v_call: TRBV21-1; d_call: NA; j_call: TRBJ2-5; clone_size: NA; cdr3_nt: TGTGCCAGCAGCAAAGAGAGGCCGGGACAGGGATTTGAGACCCAGTACTTC; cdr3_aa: CASSKERPGQGFETQYF
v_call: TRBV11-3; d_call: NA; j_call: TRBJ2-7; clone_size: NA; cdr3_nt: TGTGCCAGCAGCTTAGCGGCTCGGGACGAGCAGTACTTC; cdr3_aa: CASSLAARDEQYF
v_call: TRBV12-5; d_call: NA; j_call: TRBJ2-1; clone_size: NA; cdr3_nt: TGTGCTAGTGGTTTTGGCGGGACAGTGAACAATGAGCAGTTCTTC; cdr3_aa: CASGFGGTVNNEQFF
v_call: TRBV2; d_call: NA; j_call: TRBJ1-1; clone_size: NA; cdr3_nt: TGTGCCAGCAGTGAACAGCCGGGACGGAACACTGAAGCTTTCTTT; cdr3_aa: CASSEQPGRNTEAFF
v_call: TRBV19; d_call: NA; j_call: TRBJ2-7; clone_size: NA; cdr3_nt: TGTGCCGGAGGGCTGGGGGCGGACGAGCAGTACTTC; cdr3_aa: CAGGLGADEQYF
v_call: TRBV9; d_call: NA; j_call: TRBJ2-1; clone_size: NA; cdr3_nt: TGTGCCAGCAGCGTTGTCGGGGACCATTACAATGAGCAGTTCTTC; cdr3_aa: CASSVVGDHYNEQFF
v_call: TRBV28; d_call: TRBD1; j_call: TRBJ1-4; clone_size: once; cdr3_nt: TGTGCCAGCAGTACTACGACAGGGGGGGGTGAAAAACTGTTTTTT; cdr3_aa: CASSTTTGGGEKLFF
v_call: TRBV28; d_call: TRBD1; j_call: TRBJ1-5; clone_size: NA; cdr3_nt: TGTGCCAGCACCTCCACAGGGGTGATGGGTCAGCCCCAGCATTTT; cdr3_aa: CASTSTGVMGQPQHF
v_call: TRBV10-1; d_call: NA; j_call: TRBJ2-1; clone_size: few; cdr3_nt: TGCGCCAGCAGTGAGTTGGGGATTGAGCAGTTCTTC; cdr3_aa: CASSELGIEQFF
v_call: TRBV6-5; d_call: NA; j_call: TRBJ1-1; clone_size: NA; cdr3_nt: TGTGCCAGCATGAGGCAGGGTAATCGGTTCACTGAAGCTTTCTTT; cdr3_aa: CASMRQGNRFTEAFF
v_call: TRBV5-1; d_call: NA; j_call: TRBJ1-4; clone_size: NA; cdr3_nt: TGCGCCAGCAGCTTGGAAGGGCAGGGGCGTGAAAAACTGTTTTTT; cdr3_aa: CASSLEGQGREKLFF
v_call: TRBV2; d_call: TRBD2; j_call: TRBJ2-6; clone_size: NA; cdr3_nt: TGTGCCAGCAGCGATCTAGCGGTCAGCTCTGGGGCCAACGTCCTGACTTTC; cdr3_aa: CASSDLAVSSGANVLTF
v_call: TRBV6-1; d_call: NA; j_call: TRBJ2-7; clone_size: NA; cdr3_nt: TGTGCCAGCAGCAGTGAGAGAGTCCCCAGGGGACAGCAGTACTTC; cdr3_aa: CASSSERVPRGQQYF
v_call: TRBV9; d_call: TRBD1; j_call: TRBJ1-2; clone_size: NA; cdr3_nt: TGTGCCAGCAGCGCGAGATCTTCCGGGACAGGGGGAGGTAACTATGGCTACACCTTC; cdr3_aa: CASSARSSGTGGGNYGYTF
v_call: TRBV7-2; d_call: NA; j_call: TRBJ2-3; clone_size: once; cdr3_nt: TGTGCCAGCAGCCCGGCGGCAGATACGCAGTATTTT; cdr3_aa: CASSPAADTQYF
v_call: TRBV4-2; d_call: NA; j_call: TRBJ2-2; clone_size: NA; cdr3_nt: TGTGCCAGCAGCCAAGAAGGGCGTTCTGCCGGGGAGCTGTTTTTT; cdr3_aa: CASSQEGRSAGELFF
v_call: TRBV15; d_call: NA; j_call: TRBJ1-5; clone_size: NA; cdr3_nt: TGTGCCTCGGCGGACTATAGCAATCAGCCCCAGCATTTT; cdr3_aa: CASADYSNQPQHF
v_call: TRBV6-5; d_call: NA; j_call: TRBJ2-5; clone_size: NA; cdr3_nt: TGTGCCAGCAGTTTGGGACCACGGCTTACCCAGTACTTC; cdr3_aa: CASSLGPRLTQYF
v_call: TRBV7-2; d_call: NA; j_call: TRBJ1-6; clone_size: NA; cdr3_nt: TGTGCCAGCAGCTACAAGGGGAATTCACCCCTCCACTTT; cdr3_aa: CASSYKGNSPLHF
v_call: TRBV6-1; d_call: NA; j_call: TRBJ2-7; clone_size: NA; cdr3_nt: TGTGCCAGCAGTGAGCACGGGAGTCAGTACTTC; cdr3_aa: CASSEHGSQYF
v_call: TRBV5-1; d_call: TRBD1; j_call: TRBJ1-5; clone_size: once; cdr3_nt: TGCGCCAGCACCAACTACGACAGGGCCCAGCATTTT; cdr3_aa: CASTNYDRAQHF
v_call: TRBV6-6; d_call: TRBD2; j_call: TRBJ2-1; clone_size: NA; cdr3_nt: TGTGCCAGCACTAGCGGGAGTAGAGGCAATGAGCAGTTCTTC; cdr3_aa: CASTSGSRGNEQFF